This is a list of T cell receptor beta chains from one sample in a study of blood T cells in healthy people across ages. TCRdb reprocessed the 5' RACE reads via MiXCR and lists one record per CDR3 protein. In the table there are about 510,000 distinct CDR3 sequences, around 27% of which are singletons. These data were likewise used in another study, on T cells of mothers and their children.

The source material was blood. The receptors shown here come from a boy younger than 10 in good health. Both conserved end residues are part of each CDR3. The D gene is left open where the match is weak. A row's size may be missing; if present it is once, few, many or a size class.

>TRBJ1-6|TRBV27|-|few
TGTGCCAGCAGGGTGATCAGCCCGGATAATTCACCCCTCCACTTT
CASRVISPDNSPLHF
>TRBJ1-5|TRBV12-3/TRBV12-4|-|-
TGTGCCAGCAGGCCGAACAATCAGCCCCAGCATTTT
CASRPNNQPQHF
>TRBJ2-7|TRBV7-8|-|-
TGTGCCAGCAGCATGGACGGCCCCTACGAGCAGTACTTC
CASSMDGPYEQYF
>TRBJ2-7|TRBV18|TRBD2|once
TGTGCCAGCTCACCCAGACTAGCGGGAGACGACCAGTACTTC
CASSPRLAGDDQYF
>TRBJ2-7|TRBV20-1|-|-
TGCAGTGCTAGTCACCAGTTCTCCTACGAGCAGTACTTC
CSASHQFSYEQYF
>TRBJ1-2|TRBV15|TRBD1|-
TGTGCCACCAGCAGGTCCGGACAGGGGGCTTTAGGCTACACCTTC
CATSRSGQGALGYTF
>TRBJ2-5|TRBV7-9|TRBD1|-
TGTGCCAGCAGCTCCGGGACAGGGCTCTGGGGAGAGACCCAGTACTTC
CASSSGTGLWGETQYF
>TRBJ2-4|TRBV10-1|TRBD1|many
TGCGCCAGCAGTGCCGGACAGGGGTCAAGTAGCATTCAGTACTTC
CASSAGQGSSSIQYF
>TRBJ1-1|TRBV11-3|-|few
TGTACCCCACGTGGGGGAAGGACTGAAGCTTTCTTT
CTPRGGRTEAFF
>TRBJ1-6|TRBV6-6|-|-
TGTGCCAGCAGTTACTCGGGACGGGGAAATTCACCCCTCCACTTT
CASSYSGRGNSPLHF
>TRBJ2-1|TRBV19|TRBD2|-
TGTGCCAGTAGCCGACTAGCGGGGGGGCAGTCCTACAATGAGCAGTTCTTC
CASSRLAGGQSYNEQFF
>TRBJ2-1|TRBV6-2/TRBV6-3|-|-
TGTGCCAGCTCGGTCTCGGGGACCAATGAGCAGTTCTTC
CASSVSGTNEQFF
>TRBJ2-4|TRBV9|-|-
TGTGCCAGCAGCGTAGAGGGGATATCCAAAAACATTCAGTACTTC
CASSVEGISKNIQYF
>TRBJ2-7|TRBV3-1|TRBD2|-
TGTGCCAGCAGCAATACGACTAGCGGGTCCTACGAGCAGTACTTC
CASSNTTSGSYEQYF
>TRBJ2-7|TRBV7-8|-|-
TGTGCCAGCAGCTTACTCGGAAAGCAGGGCGAGCAGTACTTC
CASSLLGKQGEQYF
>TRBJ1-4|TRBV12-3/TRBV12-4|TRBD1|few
TGTGCCAGCAGTCTACAGACAGGGGCTAATGAAAAACTGTTTTTT
CASSLQTGANEKLFF
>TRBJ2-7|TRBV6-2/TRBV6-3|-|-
TGTGCCAGCAGCGAGCCCGGAATAAACTCCTACGAGCAGTACTTC
CASSEPGINSYEQYF
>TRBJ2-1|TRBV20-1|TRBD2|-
TGCAGTGCATATGGGACTAGCGGGGGCAATGAGCAGTTCTTC
CSAYGTSGGNEQFF
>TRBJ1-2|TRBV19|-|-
TGTGCCAGTAGTCCGTTGGGGCAGGACTATGGCTACACCTTC
CASSPLGQDYGYTF
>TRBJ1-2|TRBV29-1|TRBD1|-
TGCAGCGTCTATATCGAGAGGGGACAGGATTACACCTTC
CSVYIERGQDYTF
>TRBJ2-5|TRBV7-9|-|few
TGTGCCAGCAGCTTACAAGGACAGTTACAAGAGACCCAGTACTTC
CASSLQGQLQETQYF
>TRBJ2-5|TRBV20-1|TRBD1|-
TGCAGTGCTAGAGACTTCGGGACAGGGGCCCAAGGGGGGGAGACCCAGTACTTC
CSARDFGTGAQGGETQYF
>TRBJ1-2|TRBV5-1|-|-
TGCGCCAGCACCCTTGGGGGGAACTATGGCTACACCTTC
CASTLGGNYGYTF
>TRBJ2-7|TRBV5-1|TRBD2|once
TGCGCCAGCAGCTTGGAGCTAGCGGGATGCTTAGGCGAGCAGTACTTC
CASSLELAGCLGEQYF
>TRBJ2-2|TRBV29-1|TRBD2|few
TGCAGCGTTGCAGGCGGGAGGAACACCGGGGAGCTGTTTTTT
CSVAGGRNTGELFF
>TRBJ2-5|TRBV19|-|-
TGTGCCAGTAGTATAGGGGCTAGCACAGAGACCCAGTACTTC
CASSIGASTETQYF
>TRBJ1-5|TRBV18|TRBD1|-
TGTGCCAGCTCGCCGTCCGACAGGGGCAATCAGCCCCAGCATTTT
CASSPSDRGNQPQHF
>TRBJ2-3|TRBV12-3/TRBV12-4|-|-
TGTGCCAGCAGTTCATTAGTTGTCCCAGATACGCAGTATTTT
CASSSLVVPDTQYF
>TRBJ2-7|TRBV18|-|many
TGTGCCAGCTCACCCTCAGGGGAAAGTTTCTCCGAGCAGTACTTC
CASSPSGESFSEQYF
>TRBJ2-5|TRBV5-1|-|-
TGCGCCAGCAGCTTACTGACGGTCGGGGAGACCCAGTACTTC
CASSLLTVGETQYF
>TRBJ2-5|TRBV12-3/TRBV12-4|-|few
TGTGCCAGCACCCCGGGGGTAGCGTCACCCATGGAGCAGTACTTC
CASTPGVASPMEQYF
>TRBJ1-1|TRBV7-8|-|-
TGTGCCAGCAGCTTAGACCTCGACAGGTTGAACACTGAAGCTTTCTTT
CASSLDLDRLNTEAFF
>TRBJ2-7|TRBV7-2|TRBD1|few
TGTGCCAGCAGCCTACGACAGGGGAGTATCTACGAGCAGTACTTC
CASSLRQGSIYEQYF
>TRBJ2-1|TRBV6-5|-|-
TGTGCCAGCAGTTATTCCCGATTCCGGTGGTCTAGCCCCTACAATGAGCAGTTCTTC
CASSYSRFRWSSPYNEQFF
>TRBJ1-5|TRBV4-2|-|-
TGTGCCAGCAGCCAAAGAAGGGATCAGCCCCAGCATTTT
CASSQRRDQPQHF
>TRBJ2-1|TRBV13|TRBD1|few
TGTGCCAGCAGCCGGACAGGGGGCAGTAACGATGAGCAGTTCTTC
CASSRTGGSNDEQFF
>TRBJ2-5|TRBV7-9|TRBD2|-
TGTGCCAGCAGCTTAGCCCAGACTAGCGGGTTGGAGACCCAGTACTTC
CASSLAQTSGLETQYF
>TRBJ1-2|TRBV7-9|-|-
TGTGCCAGCAGCTTAGAAGCAACTAACTATGGCTACACCTTC
CASSLEATNYGYTF
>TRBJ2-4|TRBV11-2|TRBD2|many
TGTGCCAGCAGCTTTATAGGACTAGCGGGAGTTAGGGACATTCAGTACTTC
CASSFIGLAGVRDIQYF
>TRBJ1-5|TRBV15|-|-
TGTGCCACCAGCAGAATGGGGGCTGAGGACCAGCCCCAGCATTTT
CATSRMGAEDQPQHF
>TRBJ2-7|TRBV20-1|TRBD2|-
TGCAGTGCTAGCGCGGGAGCCTCCTACGAGCAGTACTTC
CSASAGASYEQYF
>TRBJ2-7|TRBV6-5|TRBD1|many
TGTGCCAGCAGTTCGTCCGGGACAGGGGCCTACGAGCAGTACTTC
CASSSSGTGAYEQYF
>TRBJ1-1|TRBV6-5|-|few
TGTGCCAGCAGTCAACGGTCCCTGCGGGCTTTCTTT
CASSQRSLRAFF
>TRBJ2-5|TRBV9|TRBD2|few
TGTGCCTGCAGCGCCGCTAGCGGGGTAAAGACCCAGTACTTC
CACSAASGVKTQYF
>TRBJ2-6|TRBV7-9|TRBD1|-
TGTGCCGGGGAAGGACAGGGTGAGACTTCTGGGGCCAACGTCCTGACTTTC
CAGEGQGETSGANVLTF
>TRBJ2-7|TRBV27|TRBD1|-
TGTGCCAGCAGTTTTACAGGGGTCAGCTCCTACGAGCAGTACTTC
CASSFTGVSSYEQYF
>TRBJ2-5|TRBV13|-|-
TGTGCCAGCAACTTAGCAGGGGAGACCCAGTACTTC
CASNLAGETQYF
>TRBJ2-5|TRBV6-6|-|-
TGTGCCAGCAGTAAAAATGCAGGGGGGGAGACCCAGTACTTC
CASSKNAGGETQYF